This paragraph covers one T cell receptor (beta chain) sequence. It lacks a known antigen. No base-level quality is on record; no much larger clone is a single base apart. TCRbeta CDR3 regions were sequenced with the immunoSEQ Assay. After extraction, genomic DNA underwent amplification by bias-controlled multiplex PCR, followed by high-throughput sequencing. For the original study's pipeline: To quantify the absolute abundance of every unique TCRbeta CDR3 region, sequences were collapsed and filtered. T cell fraction was estimated by normalizing TCRbeta template counts to usable DNA, with usable DNA measured through amplification of reference genes found in all nucleated cells. Repertoire TCRs were annotated as SARS-CoV-2-specific when V gene, CDR3 amino acid sequence and J gene were exactly matched to a known reactive TCR set. The reference SARS-CoV-2 TCR set was obtained from MIRA and was filtered for enrichment in COVID-19-positive ImmuneCODE repertoires, whereby public or cross-reactive TCRs were removed. Using the MIRA antigens, annotated TCRs were further analysed by specific ORF or by position within an ORF. Depth was the summed frequency of annotated unique rearrangements, while breadth was defined as annotated unique rearrangements over total unique productive rearrangements. Two-sided Wilcoxon rank-sum tests were applied when comparing TCR breadth between groups. TCRdb's version of the immuneACCESS table is confined to in-frame rearrangements and falls short of the full clone set. An unresolved V gene accounts for under half of the shortfall where checked; the remainder is of unknown origin. Clone size and the V and J calls come from that table; the DNA yielded D and trimming. The sample contains fewer than 400,000 clones, around 81% of them found a single time. The ten most abundant clones make up around 2.2% of the sample.

The treatment or condition label, read with the paper, signifies: approximately 18 received Ad26.COV2.S at low or high dose, single or two shots; about five received placebo; per-sample allocation not given. Repertoires of vaccine and placebo recipients were sequenced from samples collected on day 63 after the first injection. In Cohort 1b, 20 to 25 adults aged 18-55 years were enrolled at a single site in Boston, USA, between 29 July and 7 August 2020. Ad26.COV2.S was a replication-incompetent adenovirus type 26 vector that expressed a prefusion-stabilized SARS-CoV-2 spike protein derived from the original Wuhan strain. This sample is part of a study of Ad26.COV2.S vaccination and SARS-CoV-2 variants (dated by TCRdb to the early 2020s). In terms of the full investigation: Donors in the vaccine arm were drawn from COV1001, a phase I-IIa trial of Ad26.COV2.S in healthy adults that was multicentre, randomized, double-blind and placebo-controlled. Ad26.COV2.S was given intramuscularly at 5x10^10 or 1x10^11 viral particles, as a single shot or as two shots 56 days apart. TCRbeta repertoire sequencing was used to assess the specificity and breadth of SARS-CoV-2-reactive T cell receptors after Ad26.COV2.S vaccination. The TCR-sequenced set comprised approximately 30 samples: around 20 Ad26.COV2.S vaccine recipients, 5 placebo recipients and 8 SARS-CoV-2 convalescent individuals. Participants in the trial were split at random into five groups of five each, receiving low-dose or high-dose Ad26.COV2.S once or twice, or else placebo on both occasions. Blinding of investigators to trial group allocation was maintained during experiments and outcome assessment. General study outcomes and caveats: Compared with placebo recipients, Ad26.COV2.S recipients showed higher spike-specific TCR breadth (P = 0.0014). Non-spike TCR breadth was comparable between vaccine and placebo recipients, consistent with the vaccine containing only spike. Substantial breadth of spike-specific CD8+ and CD4+ T cell responses was reported after vaccination. The study lacked the statistical power to compare responses across vaccine doses or regimens. It was noted by the authors that total T cell responses may have been underestimated by the TCR breadth and depth analyses.

Relative to germline, V is missing 3 bases and J is missing 1 base, with 9 bases of the junction outside any gene match. Including cysteine and phenylalanine, the CDR3 has 19 amino acids. Just CDR3 DNA is preserved here, 57 bases in frame from base 1. Based on the germline V gene, the CDR1 and CDR2 sequences are SGHTA and FQGNSA. The chain links TRBV7-2 with TRBJ1-4, and TRBD1 aligns with 12 junction nucleotides. Sequenced material: peripheral blood, taken in a trial of Ad26.COV2.S vaccine versus placebo. This TCR came from a person aged 18-60 years who received the Ad26.COV2.S COVID-19 vaccine or a placebo. The CDR3 has the sequence CASSFPGQGARVTNEKLFF. The nucleotides are TGTGCCAGCAGCTTCCCGGGACAGGGGGCGCGAGTAACTAATGAAAAACTGTTTTTT.